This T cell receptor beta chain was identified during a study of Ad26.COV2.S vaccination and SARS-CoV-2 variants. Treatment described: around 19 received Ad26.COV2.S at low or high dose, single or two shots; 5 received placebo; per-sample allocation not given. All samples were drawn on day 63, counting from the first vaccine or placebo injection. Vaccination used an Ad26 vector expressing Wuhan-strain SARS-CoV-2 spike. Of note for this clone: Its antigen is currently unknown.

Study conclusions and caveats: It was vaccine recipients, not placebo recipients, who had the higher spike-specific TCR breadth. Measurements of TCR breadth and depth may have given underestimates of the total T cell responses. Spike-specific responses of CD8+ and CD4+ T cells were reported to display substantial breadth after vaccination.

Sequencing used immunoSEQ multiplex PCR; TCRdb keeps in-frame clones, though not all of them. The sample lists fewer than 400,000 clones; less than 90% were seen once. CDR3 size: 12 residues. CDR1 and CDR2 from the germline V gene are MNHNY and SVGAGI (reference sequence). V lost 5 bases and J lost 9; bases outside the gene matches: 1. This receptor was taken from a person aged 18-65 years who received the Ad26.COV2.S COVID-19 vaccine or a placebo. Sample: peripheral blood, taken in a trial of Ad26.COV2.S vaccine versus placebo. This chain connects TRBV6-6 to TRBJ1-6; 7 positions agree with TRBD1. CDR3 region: CASSRDSSPLHF. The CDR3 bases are TGTGCCAGCAGTCGGGACAGTTCACCCCTCCACTTT.